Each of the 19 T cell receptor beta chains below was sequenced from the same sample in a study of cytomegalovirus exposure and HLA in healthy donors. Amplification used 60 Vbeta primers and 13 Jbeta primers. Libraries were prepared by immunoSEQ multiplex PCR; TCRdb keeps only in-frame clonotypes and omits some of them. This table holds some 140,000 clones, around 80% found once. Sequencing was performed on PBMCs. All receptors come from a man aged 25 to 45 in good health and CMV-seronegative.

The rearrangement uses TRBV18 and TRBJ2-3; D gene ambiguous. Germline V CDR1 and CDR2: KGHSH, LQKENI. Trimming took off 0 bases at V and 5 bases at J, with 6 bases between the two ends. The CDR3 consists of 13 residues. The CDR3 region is CASSPPRLDTQYF. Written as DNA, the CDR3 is TGTGCCAGCTCACCACCCAGGTTAGATACGCAGTATTTT.

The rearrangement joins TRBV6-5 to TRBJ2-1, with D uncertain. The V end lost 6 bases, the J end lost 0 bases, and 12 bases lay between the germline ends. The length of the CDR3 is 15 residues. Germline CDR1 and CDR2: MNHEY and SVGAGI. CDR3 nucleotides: TGTGCCAGCAGGGAGACTGGTAGCTCCTACAATGAGCAGTTCTTC. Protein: CASRETGSSYNEQFF.

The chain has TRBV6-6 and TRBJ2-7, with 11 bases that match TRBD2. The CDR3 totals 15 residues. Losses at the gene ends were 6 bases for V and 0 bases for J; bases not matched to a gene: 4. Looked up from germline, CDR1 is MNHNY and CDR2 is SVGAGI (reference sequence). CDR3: CASRLLAGDSYEQYF. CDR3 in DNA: TGTGCCAGCAGATTACTAGCGGGAGACTCCTACGAGCAGTACTTC.

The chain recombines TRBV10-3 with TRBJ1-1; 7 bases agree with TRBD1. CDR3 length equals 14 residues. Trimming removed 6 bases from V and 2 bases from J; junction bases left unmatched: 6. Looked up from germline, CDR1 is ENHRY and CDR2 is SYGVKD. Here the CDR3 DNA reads TGTGCCATCAGGACCGGGACAGTAAACACTGAAGCTTTCTTT. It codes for CAIRTGTVNTEAFF.

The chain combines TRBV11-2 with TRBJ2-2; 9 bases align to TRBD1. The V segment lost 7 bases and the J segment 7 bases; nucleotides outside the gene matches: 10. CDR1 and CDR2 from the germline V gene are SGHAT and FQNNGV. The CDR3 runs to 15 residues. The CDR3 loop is CASKVQGALGGELFF. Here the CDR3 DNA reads TGTGCCAGCAAAGTACAGGGGGCTTTGGGCGGGGAGCTGTTTTTT.

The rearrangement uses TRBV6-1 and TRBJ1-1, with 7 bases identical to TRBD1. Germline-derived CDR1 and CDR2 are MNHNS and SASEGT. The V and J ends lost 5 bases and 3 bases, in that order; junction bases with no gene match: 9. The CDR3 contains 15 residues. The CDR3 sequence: CASSLRQGMYTEAFF. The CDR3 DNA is TGTGCCAGCAGTCTTAGACAGGGAATGTACACTGAAGCTTTCTTT.

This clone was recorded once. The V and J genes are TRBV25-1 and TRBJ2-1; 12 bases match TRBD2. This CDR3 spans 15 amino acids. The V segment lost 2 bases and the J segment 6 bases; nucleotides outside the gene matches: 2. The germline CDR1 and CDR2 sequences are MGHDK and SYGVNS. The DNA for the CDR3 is TGTGCCAGCAGTGAACTAGCGGGAGGGCTCAATGAGCAGTTCTTC. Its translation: CASSELAGGLNEQFF.

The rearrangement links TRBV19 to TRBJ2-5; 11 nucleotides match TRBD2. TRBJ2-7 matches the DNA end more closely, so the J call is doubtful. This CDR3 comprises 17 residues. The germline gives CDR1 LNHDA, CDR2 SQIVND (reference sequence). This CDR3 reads CASSIDGTGTSGYEQYF. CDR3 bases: TGTGCCAGTAGTATAGATGGGACCGGGACTAGCGGCTACGAGCAGTACTTC.

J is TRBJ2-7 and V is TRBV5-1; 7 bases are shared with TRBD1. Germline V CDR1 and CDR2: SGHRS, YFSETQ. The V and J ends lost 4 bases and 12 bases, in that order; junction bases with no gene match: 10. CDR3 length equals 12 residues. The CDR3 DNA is TGCGCCAGCAGCCGGGACAGAGATCTCCCGTACTTC. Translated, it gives CASSRDRDLPYF.

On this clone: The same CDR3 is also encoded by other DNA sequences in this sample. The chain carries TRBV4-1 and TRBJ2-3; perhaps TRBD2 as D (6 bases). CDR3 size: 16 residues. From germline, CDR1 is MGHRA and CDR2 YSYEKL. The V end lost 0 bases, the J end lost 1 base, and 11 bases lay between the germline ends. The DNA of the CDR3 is TGCGCCAGCAGCCAAGAGAGGTGGGGGGGCACAGATACGCAGTATTTT. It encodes CASSQERWGGTDTQYF.

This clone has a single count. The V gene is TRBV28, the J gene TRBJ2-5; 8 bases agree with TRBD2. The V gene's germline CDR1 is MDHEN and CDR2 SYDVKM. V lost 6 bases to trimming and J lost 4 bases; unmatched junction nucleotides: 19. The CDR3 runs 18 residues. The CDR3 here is CASRIRAGSGGGPETQYF. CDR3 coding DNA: TGTGCCAGCAGGATCCGTGCGGGGAGCGGGGGAGGTCCAGAGACCCAGTACTTC.

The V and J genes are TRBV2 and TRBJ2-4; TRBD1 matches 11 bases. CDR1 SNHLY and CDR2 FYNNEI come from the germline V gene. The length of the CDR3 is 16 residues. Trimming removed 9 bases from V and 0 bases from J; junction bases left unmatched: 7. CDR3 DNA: TGTGCCAGTAGAGGACAGGGGGCCGGAGCCAAAAACATTCAGTACTTC. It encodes CASRGQGAGAKNIQYF.

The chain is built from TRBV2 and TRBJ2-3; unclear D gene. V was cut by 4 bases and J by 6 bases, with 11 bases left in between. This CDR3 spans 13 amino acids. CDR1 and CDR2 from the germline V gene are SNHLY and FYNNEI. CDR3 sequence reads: CASSVSELDTQYF. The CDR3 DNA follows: TGTGCCAGCAGTGTTTCAGAATTGGATACGCAGTATTTT.

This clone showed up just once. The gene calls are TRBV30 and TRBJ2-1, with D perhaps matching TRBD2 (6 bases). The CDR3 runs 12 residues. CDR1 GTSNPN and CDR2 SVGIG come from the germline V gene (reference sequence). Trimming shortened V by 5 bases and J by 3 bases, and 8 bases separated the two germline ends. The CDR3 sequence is CAWGGSYNEQFF. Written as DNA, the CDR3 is TGTGCCTGGGGGGGGAGCTACAATGAGCAGTTCTTC.

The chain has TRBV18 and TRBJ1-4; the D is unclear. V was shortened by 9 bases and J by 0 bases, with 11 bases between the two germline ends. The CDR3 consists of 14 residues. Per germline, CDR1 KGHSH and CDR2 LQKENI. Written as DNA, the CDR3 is TGTGCCAGTAGCCAAATTCCAACTAATGAAAAACTGTTTTTT. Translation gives CASSQIPTNEKLFF.

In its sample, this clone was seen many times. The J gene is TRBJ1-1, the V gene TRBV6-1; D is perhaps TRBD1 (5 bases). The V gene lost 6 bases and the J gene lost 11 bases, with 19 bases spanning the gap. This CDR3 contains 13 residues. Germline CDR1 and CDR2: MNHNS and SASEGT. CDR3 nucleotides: TGTGCCAGCAGCCTCGGGGGGGTAAGCGGGGCTTTCTTT. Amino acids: CASSLGGVSGAFF.

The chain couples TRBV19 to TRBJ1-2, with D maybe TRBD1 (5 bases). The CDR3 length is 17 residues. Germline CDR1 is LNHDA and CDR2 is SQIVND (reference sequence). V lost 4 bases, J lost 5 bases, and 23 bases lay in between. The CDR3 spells CASSTFHGETVVYGYTF. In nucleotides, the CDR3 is TGTGCCAGTAGTACCTTCCATGGTGAGACAGTGGTGTATGGCTACACCTTC.

CDR3 amino acids: CASRGQGDTEAFF. CDR3 in DNA: TGTGCCAGCAGGGGGCAGGGGGATACTGAAGCTTTCTTT. The chain is built from TRBV28 and TRBJ1-1, with TRBD1 matching over 7 bases. Germline V lookup: CDR1 MDHEN, CDR2 SYDVKM. The CDR3 loop spans 13 amino acids. The V gene end was trimmed by 6 bases and the J gene end by 5 bases; junction bases not matched to a gene: 6.

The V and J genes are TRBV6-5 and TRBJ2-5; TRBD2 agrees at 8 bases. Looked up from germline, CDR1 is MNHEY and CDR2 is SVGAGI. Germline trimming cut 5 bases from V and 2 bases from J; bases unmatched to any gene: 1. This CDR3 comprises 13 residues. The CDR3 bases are TGTGCCAGCAGTGCGGGAGGACAAGAGACCCAGTACTTC. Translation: CASSAGGQETQYF.